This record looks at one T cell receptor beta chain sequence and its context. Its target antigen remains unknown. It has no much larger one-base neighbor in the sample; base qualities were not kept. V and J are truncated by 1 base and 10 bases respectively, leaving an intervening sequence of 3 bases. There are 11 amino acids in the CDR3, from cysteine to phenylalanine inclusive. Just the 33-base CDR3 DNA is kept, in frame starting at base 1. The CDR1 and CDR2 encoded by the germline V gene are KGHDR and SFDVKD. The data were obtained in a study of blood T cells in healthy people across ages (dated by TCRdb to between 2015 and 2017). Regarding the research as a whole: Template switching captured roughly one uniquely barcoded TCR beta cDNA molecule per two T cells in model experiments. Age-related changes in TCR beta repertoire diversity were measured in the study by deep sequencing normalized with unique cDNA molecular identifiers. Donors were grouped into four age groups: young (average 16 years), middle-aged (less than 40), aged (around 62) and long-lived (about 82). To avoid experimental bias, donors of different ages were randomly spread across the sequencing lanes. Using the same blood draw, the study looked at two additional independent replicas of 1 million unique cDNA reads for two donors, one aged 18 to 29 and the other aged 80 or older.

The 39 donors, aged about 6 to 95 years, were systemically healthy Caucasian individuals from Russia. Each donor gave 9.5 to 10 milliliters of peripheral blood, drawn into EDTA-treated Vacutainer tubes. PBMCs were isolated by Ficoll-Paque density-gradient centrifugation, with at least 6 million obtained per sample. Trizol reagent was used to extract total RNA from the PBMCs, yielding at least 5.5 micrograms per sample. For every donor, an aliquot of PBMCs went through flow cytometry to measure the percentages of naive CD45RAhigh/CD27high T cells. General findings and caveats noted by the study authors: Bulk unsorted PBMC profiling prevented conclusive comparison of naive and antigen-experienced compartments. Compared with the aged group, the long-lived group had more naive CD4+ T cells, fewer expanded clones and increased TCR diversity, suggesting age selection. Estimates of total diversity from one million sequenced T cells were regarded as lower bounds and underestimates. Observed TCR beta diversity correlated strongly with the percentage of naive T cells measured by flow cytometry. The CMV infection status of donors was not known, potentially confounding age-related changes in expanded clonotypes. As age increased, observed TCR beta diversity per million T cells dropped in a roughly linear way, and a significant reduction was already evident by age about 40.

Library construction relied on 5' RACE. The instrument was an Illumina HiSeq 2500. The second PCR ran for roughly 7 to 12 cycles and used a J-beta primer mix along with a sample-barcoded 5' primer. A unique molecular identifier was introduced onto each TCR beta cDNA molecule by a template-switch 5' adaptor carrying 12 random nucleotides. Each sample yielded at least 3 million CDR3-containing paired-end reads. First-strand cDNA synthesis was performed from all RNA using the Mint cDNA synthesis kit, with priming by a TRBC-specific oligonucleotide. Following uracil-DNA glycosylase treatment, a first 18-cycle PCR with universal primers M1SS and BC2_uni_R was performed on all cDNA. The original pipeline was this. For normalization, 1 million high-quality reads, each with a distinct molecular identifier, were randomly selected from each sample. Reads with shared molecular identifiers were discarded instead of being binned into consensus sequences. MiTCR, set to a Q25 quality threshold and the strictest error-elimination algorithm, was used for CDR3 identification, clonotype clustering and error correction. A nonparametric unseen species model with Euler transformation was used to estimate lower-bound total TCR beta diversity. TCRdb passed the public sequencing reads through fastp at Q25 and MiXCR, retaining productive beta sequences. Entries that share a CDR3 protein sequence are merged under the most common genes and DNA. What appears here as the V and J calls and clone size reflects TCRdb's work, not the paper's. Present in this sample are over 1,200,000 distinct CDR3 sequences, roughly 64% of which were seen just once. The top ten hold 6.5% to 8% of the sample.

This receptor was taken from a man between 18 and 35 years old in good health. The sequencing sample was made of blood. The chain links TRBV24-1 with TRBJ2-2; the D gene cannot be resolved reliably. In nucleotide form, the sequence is TGTGCCACCAGTGATTTTACGGAGCTGTTTTTT. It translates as CATSDFTELFF.